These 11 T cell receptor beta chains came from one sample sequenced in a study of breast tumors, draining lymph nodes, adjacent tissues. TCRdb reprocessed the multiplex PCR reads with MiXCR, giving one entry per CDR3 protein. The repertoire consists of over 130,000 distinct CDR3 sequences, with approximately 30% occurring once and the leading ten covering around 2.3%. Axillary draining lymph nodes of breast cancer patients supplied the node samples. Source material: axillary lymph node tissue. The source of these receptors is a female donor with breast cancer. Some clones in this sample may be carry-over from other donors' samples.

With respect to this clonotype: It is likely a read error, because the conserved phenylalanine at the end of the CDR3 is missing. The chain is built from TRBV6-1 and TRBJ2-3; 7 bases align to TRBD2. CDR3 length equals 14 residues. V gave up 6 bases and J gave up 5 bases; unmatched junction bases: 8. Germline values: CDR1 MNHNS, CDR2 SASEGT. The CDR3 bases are TGTGCCAGCAGACCGGGAGGCGGGGGAGATACGCAGTATCTT. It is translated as CASRPGGGGDTQYL.

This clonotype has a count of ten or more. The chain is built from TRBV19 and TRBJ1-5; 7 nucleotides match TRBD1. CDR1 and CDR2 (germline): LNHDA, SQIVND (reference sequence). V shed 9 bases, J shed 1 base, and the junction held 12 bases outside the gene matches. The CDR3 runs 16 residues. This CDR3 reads CASREISGQSNQPQHF. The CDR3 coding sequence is TGTGCCAGCCGGGAAATATCGGGACAGAGCAATCAGCCCCAGCATTTT.

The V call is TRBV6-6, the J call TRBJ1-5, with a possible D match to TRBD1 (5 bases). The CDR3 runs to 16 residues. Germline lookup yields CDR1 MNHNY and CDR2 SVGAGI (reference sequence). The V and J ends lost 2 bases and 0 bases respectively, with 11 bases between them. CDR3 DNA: TGTGCCAGCAGTTACGGGGCTTTTGATAGCAATCAGCCCCAGCATTTT. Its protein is CASSYGAFDSNQPQHF.

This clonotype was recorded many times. The CDR3 DNA is TGTGCCAGCAGCTATCTTGCGGTCTCCACCTTC. The encoded protein is CASSYLAVSTF. The chain carries TRBV5-5 and TRBJ1-2, with unresolved D. CDR1 and CDR2 from the germline V gene are SGHKS and YYEKEE (reference sequence). V was shortened by 3 bases and J by 13 bases, with 13 bases between the two germline ends. The CDR3 has 11 residues.

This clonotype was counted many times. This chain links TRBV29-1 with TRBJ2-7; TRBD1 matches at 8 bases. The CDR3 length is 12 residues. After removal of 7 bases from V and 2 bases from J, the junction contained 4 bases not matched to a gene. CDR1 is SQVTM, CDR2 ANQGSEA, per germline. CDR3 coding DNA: TGCAGCGCCACGGGACAGGCCTACGAGCAGTACTTC. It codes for CSATGQAYEQYF.

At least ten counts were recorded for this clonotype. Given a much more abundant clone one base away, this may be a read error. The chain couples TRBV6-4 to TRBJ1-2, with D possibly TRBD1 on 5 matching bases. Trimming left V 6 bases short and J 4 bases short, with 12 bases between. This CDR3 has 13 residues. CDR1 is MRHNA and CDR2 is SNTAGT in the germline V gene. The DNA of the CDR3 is TGTGCCAGCAGCCCAGGGTTCGGCTATGGCTACACCTTC. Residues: CASSPGFGYGYTF.

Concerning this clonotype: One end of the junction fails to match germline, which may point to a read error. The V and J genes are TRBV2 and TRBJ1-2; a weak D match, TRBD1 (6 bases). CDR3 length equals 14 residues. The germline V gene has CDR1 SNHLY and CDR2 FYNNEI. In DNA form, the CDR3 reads TGTGCTAGCAGTTTGGCCAGGGGTCTCGATGGCTACACCTTC. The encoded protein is CASSLARGLDGYTF.

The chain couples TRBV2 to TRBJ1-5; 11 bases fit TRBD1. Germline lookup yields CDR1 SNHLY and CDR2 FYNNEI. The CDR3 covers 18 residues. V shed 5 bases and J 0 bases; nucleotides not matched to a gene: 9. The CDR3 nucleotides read TGTGCCAGCAGTCCCCGGGACAGGGGGACATTTAGCAATCAGCCCCAGCATTTT. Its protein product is CASSPRDRGTFSNQPQHF.

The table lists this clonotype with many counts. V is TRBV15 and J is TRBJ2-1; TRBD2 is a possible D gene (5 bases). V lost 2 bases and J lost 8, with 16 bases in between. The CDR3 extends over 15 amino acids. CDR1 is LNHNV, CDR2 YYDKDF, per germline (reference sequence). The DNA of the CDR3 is TGTGCCACCAGCAGACTTGAGGGCTTGAGGGATGAGCAGTTCTTC. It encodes CATSRLEGLRDEQFF.

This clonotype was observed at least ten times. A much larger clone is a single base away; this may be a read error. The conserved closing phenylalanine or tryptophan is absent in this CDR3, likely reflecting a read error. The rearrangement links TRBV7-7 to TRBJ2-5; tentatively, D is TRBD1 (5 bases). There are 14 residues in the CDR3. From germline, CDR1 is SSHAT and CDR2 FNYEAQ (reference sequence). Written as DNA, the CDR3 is TGTGCTAGCAGCTTTGCAGGGTCCCAAGAGACCCAGTACCTC. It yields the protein CASSFAGSQETQYL.

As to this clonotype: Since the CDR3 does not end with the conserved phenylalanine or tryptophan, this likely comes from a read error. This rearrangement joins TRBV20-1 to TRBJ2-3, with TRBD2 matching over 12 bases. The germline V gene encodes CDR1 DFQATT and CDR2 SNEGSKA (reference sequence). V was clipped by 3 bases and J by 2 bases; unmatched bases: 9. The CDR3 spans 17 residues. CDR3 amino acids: CSASLAGGPRLTDTQYV. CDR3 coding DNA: TGCAGTGCTAGTCTAGCGGGGGGGCCTCGTCTCACAGATACGCAGTATGTT.